These T cell receptor beta chains were read from a single sample in a study of blood T cell repertoires in COVID-19. Sequencing used immunoSEQ multiplex PCR; TCRdb keeps in-frame clones, though not all of them. The table includes roughly 73,000 clones, about 88% detected once. The specimen sequenced was peripheral blood. These TCRs come from a man aged 80 or over with acute or convalescent COVID-19. Both conserved end residues are part of each CDR3. The D gene is left open where the match is weak. Size values are once, few and many counts, or a class for expanded clones, and some rows have none.

D	V	size	J	DNA	CDR3
NA	TRBV5-1	NA	TRBJ1-4	TGCGCCAGCAGCTTGGCCGGAGGAACTAATGAAAAACTGTTTTTT	CASSLAGGTNEKLFF
TRBD1	TRBV18	NA	TRBJ2-6	TGTGCCAGCTCACCGCGGACAGGGGGCTCCGGGGCCAACGTCCTGACTTTC	CASSPRTGGSGANVLTF
TRBD1	TRBV5-4	NA	TRBJ2-2	TGTGCCAGCAGCCTGGGACAGGGTGATCAGGCCGGGGAGCTGTTTTTT	CASSLGQGDQAGELFF
NA	TRBV3-1/TRBV3-2	NA	TRBJ2-7	TGTGCCAGCAGCCAGGAGGGGTTAAGCGACGAGCAGTACTTC	CASSQEGLSDEQYF
NA	TRBV3-1/TRBV3-2	NA	TRBJ1-2	TGTGCCAGCAGCCACGACGGGGGTGGGGTATCTGGCTACACCTTC	CASSHDGGGVSGYTF
NA	TRBV5-4	NA	TRBJ1-1	TGTGCCAGCAGCTTGATTCAGAACACTGAAGCTTTCTTT	CASSLIQNTEAFF
TRBD1	TRBV11-2	NA	TRBJ1-2	TGTGCCAGCAGCTTAGATCGTTCGGCAGGGGGTAACTATGGCTACACCTTC	CASSLDRSAGGNYGYTF
NA	TRBV24-1	NA	TRBJ2-7	TGTGCCACCAGTGATTTCATCAGGGGACGCTACGAGCAGTACTTC	CATSDFIRGRYEQYF
TRBD2	TRBV4-1	NA	TRBJ2-1	TGCGCCAGCAGCCAAGATTCGGCGGGGGCCTACAATGAGCAGTTCTTC	CASSQDSAGAYNEQFF
TRBD2	TRBV4-2	NA	TRBJ2-7	TGTGCCAGCAGCCAAGATCGGCGGGAGCCCTACGAGCAGTACTTC	CASSQDRREPYEQYF
TRBD1	TRBV5-4	once	TRBJ2-7	TGTGCCAGCAGCCCAGGGGGACGGACAGGGGAAACCTACGAGCAGTACTTC	CASSPGGRTGETYEQYF
TRBD2	TRBV5-6	NA	TRBJ2-3	TGTGCCAGCAGATCCCCAATTAGCGGGGGGAACACAGATACGCAGTATTTT	CASRSPISGGNTDTQYF
NA	TRBV6-1	NA	TRBJ2-2	TGTGCCAGCAGTGAAGCTATTAGAACCGGGGAGCTGTTTTTT	CASSEAIRTGELFF
NA	TRBV12-3/TRBV12-4	NA	TRBJ2-5	TGTGCCAGCAGTACCACTCTAACTGGGACCCAGTACTTC	CASSTTLTGTQYF
NA	TRBV3-1/TRBV3-2	NA	TRBJ1-2	TGTGCCAGCAATCAGGGACATCATGGCTACACCTTC	CASNQGHHGYTF
TRBD2	TRBV24-1	NA	TRBJ2-1	TGTGCCACCAGCCTTGGACTAGCGGGAGACAATGAGCAGTTCTTC	CATSLGLAGDNEQFF
TRBD1	TRBV6-5	NA	TRBJ1-5	TGTGCCAGCGCGGGGACAGTGGACAATCAGCCCCAGCATTTT	CASAGTVDNQPQHF
NA	TRBV27	NA	TRBJ1-6	TGTGCCATCCTGATTAACTTCTATAATTCACCCCTCCACTTT	CAILINFYNSPLHF
NA	TRBV5-8	NA	TRBJ2-2	TGTGCCAGTCTAGGAGGACTATACCCCACCGGGGAGCTGTTTTTT	CASLGGLYPTGELFF
TRBD1	TRBV9	NA	TRBJ2-1	TGTGCCAGCAGCCAGGGACAGGGAGGCTACAATGAGCAGTTCTTC	CASSQGQGGYNEQFF